Described below is a single T cell receptor beta chain sequence and its context. The read gets to within 3 residues of the CDR3 end, and the germline J gene fills in the rest. Germline V gives CDR1 SEHNR, CDR2 FQNEAQ (reference sequence). This CDR3 has 12 amino acids. Trimming pared 5 bases from V and 4 bases from J, leaving 8 bases between. This sample is drawn from a study of Tregs in tolerant kidney transplant recipients. Libraries were prepared by immunoSEQ multiplex PCR; TCRdb keeps only in-frame clonotypes and omits some of them. This sample's table reports tens of thousands of clones. Here the sequenced sample was CD4+ T cells from blood, taken before the transplant. This chain links TRBV7-9 with TRBJ1-2, with D possibly TRBD1 on 5 matching bases. The sequence was collected from a human donor who received a combined kidney and bone marrow transplant. The covered CDR3 bases are TGTGCCAGCAGCCGAGACAGCTATGGC. The encoded protein is CASSRDSYG. The full CDR3 protein reads CASSRDSYGYTF.